The next 23 T cell receptor beta chains were all read from a single sample in a study of T-cell memory formation after mild COVID-19. TCRdb reanalysed the 5' RACE reads using MiXCR and keeps one entry per CDR3 protein. Altogether around 200,000 distinct CDR3 sequences are present, less than 20% being singletons, with the ten largest covering 3% to 4%. The source material was PBMCs or a T cell subset sorted from them (not recorded which). These receptor sequences come from a young man who had mild COVID-19 (a few samples of this study predate the infection). Cell type and time point are not known.

The gene calls are TRBV23-1 and TRBJ1-2; TRBD1 is a possible D gene (6 bases). TRBV23-1 is marked as an open reading frame, function uncertain. This CDR3 has 16 amino acids. The CDR3 DNA follows: TGCGTCCGTACCGACAGGAGTACTTCTCGACTCTATGGCTACACCTTC. It codes for CVRTDRSTSRLYGYTF.

The chain couples TRBV6-1 to TRBJ1-2, with D unresolved. V was shortened by 4 bases and J by 6 bases, with 12 bases between the two germline ends. The length of the CDR3 is 13 residues. From germline, CDR1 is MNHNS and CDR2 SASEGT. This CDR3 is CASSVNWGNGYTF. CDR3 sequence (DNA): TGTGCCAGCAGTGTCAATTGGGGAAATGGCTACACCTTC.

Only a few counts were recorded for this clonotype. The chain uses TRBV5-5 and TRBJ1-5, with a tentative D call TRBD1 (5 bases). Germline V gives CDR1 SGHKS, CDR2 YYEKEE (reference sequence). Trimming cost V 4 bases and J 4 bases, with 12 bases left between them. CDR3 length equals 14 residues. The CDR3 is CASSGTGFNQPQHF. The CDR3 nucleotides are TGTGCCAGCAGCGGAACAGGATTTAATCAGCCCCAGCATTTT.

CDR3 in DNA: TGTGCCAGCACCCTAACCGTAACAGGGGAAGCTTTCTTT. Its protein is CASTLTVTGEAFF. This chain joins TRBV6-6 and TRBJ1-1, with D possibly being TRBD1 (6 bases). The CDR3 covers 13 residues. Trimming removed 7 bases from V and 8 bases from J, with 17 bases in between. CDR1 and CDR2 from the germline V gene are MNHNY and SVGAGI (reference sequence).

The chain uses TRBV13 and TRBJ2-4; 8 bases are shared with TRBD1. The CDR3 covers 13 residues. V shed 2 bases, J shed 7 bases, and the junction held 1 base outside the gene matches. Germline V lookup: CDR1 PRHDT, CDR2 FYEKMQ (reference sequence). The CDR3 region is CASSLQGANIQYF. DNA of the CDR3: TGTGCCAGCAGCTTACAGGGGGCGAACATTCAGTACTTC.

This clonotype was observed a few times. The chain uses TRBV10-3 and TRBJ1-6; D is possibly TRBD1 (5 bases). Germline values: CDR1 ENHRY, CDR2 SYGVKD. Trimming removed 0 bases at V and 7 bases at J, with 13 bases between. The CDR3 contains 16 residues. This CDR3 is CAISESAGTENSPLHF. CDR3 bases: TGTGCCATCAGTGAGTCGGCGGGGACGGAGAATTCACCCCTCCACTTT.

The J gene is TRBJ2-3, the V gene TRBV5-1, with 7 nucleotides matching TRBD1. There are 13 residues in the CDR3. The germline V gene has CDR1 SGHRS and CDR2 YFSETQ. The ends lost 8 bases at V and 3 bases at J; junction bases unmatched: 6. CDR3 residues: CASRTGFTDTQYF. The CDR3 DNA follows: TGCGCCAGTCGGACAGGATTTACAGATACGCAGTATTTT.

In this sample, this clonotype turned up many times. The V and J genes are TRBV12-3 or TRBV12-4 and TRBJ1-2; a weak D match, TRBD1 (5 bases). CDR3 length: 15 amino acids. V lost 0 bases, J lost 4 bases, and 12 bases lay in between. This CDR3 is CASSLAGATFYGYTF. CDR3 sequence (DNA): TGTGCCAGCAGTTTAGCCGGGGCCACCTTCTATGGCTACACCTTC.

V and J are TRBV7-6 and TRBJ1-2; tentative D call: TRBD1 (6 bases). The CDR3 is made up of 15 amino acids. Germline assignment: CDR1 SGHVS and CDR2 FNYEAQ. The germline V and J ends were trimmed by 1 base and 0 bases, with 9 bases remaining between them. The CDR3 reads CASSLGSGANYGYTF. In DNA form, the CDR3 reads TGTGCCAGCAGCTTAGGCTCAGGGGCTAACTATGGCTACACCTTC. Full variable domain (remainder filled in from reference TRBV7-6 and TRBJ1-2): GAGVSQSPRYKVTKRGQDVALRCDPISGHVSLYWYRQALGQGPEFLTYFNYEAQQDKSGLPNDRFSAERPEGSISTLTIQRTEQRDSAMYRCASSLGSGANYGYTFGSGTRLTVV.

CDR3 sequence reads: CASSQGGRWTEAFF. CDR3 sequence (DNA): TGCGCCAGCAGCCAAGGAGGGCGGTGGACTGAAGCTTTCTTT. The V gene is TRBV4-3, the J gene TRBJ1-1, with unresolved D. Germline CDR1 and CDR2: LGHNA and YSLEER. The CDR3 is made up of 14 amino acids. V lost 1 base and J lost 5, with 11 bases in between.

This clonotype was recorded a few times. The chain couples TRBV5-1 to TRBJ2-7; possible D gene TRBD1, 6 bases. This CDR3 is 11 amino acids long. Germline lookup yields CDR1 SGHRS and CDR2 YFSETQ. V was cut by 4 bases and J by 9 bases, with 11 bases left in between. The CDR3 loop reads CASSSGQWQYF. The CDR3 DNA is TGCGCCAGCAGCAGCGGACAGTGGCAGTACTTC.

This clonotype showed up just a few times. This chain joins TRBV29-1 and TRBJ1-5, with 11 bases lining up with TRBD1. The CDR3 sequence is 13 residues long. Trimming at V came to 7 bases and at J to 8 bases, leaving 7 bases not matched to a gene. CDR1 is SQVTM, CDR2 ANQGSEA, per germline. CDR3: CSAAGQGDEPQHF. The DNA for the CDR3 is TGCAGCGCCGCGGGACAGGGGGATGAGCCCCAGCATTTT.

This clonotype was detected a few times. The CDR3 DNA reads as TGCGCCAGCAGCTTCGGGACTAGCGGGAAAGAGACCCAGTACTTC. Its protein product is CASSFGTSGKETQYF. The J gene is TRBJ2-5, the V gene TRBV4-3, with 13 bases that match TRBD2. The V segment lost 5 bases and the J segment 3 bases; nucleotides outside the gene matches: 3. The germline V gene encodes CDR1 LGHNA and CDR2 YSLEER. The CDR3 is 15 amino acids.

Here the CDR3 DNA reads TGTGCCAGCAGCTTAGTAGGGGACTACCTCTATGGCTACACCTTC. It specifies CASSLVGDYLYGYTF. The chain uses TRBV7-8 and TRBJ1-2, with TRBD1 as a possible D gene (5 bases). Germline lookup yields CDR1 SGHVS and CDR2 FQNEAQ. CDR3 size: 15 residues. V lost 1 base and J 4 bases, leaving 13 bases between the germline ends.

This clonotype has more than one count but fewer than ten. The chain carries TRBV15 and TRBJ1-1; D not certain. V dropped 0 bases and J dropped 2 bases, with 7 bases sitting between them. Germline CDR1 reads LNHNV; CDR2 reads YYDKDF (reference sequence). The length of the CDR3 is 14 residues. For the CDR3, the DNA is TGTGCCACCAGCAGAGATGGAGGAAACACTGAAGCTTTCTTT. As protein: CATSRDGGNTEAFF.

This clonotype was counted a few times. The chain is built from TRBV20-1 and TRBJ1-2, with D hard to call. Trimming left V 5 bases short and J 8 bases short, with 15 bases between. Germline-derived CDR1 and CDR2 are DFQATT and SNEGSKA (reference sequence). The CDR3 is 12 residues long. The CDR3 DNA is TGCAGTGCTTTCCATATTAGGAGCGGCTACACCTTC. As protein: CSAFHIRSGYTF.

This clonotype was observed a single time. V gene TRBV10-1 combines with J gene TRBJ2-5, with 10 bases fitting TRBD2. The CDR3 covers 13 residues. CDR1 is WNHNN, CDR2 SYGVQD, per germline (reference sequence). Trimming at V came to 3 bases and at J to 8 bases, leaving 3 bases not matched to a gene. The CDR3 loop is CASSEVAGGTQYF. The CDR3 region has the DNA TGCGCCAGCAGTGAAGTAGCGGGGGGCACCCAGTACTTC.

This clonotype was seen a few times. The rearrangement uses TRBV9 and TRBJ1-1, with TRBD1 identical over 9 bases. Germline V gives CDR1 SGDLS, CDR2 YYNGEE. Unmatched junction bases numbered 11, after V lost 4 bases and J lost 4 bases. The CDR3 extends over 16 amino acids. CDR3 bases: TGTGCCAGCAGCTCCGGGACAGGGACGGGAAGCACTGAAGCTTTCTTT. As protein: CASSSGTGTGSTEAFF.

This clonotype has a handful of counts. The V and J genes are TRBV5-6 and TRBJ2-2; TRBD1 might be the D (6 bases). Germline lookup yields CDR1 SGHDT and CDR2 YYEEEE. Trimming removed 4 bases from V and 3 bases from J, with 16 bases in between. The CDR3 runs 16 residues. This CDR3 is CASSTTGTWDTGELFF. The CDR3 bases are TGTGCCAGCAGCACAACCGGGACATGGGACACCGGGGAGCTGTTTTTT.

This clonotype has more than one count but fewer than ten. Here the CDR3 reads CASSFQGVTEAFF. The CDR3 DNA is TGCGCCAGCAGTTTCCAGGGGGTGACTGAAGCTTTCTTT. The V gene is TRBV5-1, the J gene TRBJ1-1; 7 bases map to TRBD1. The CDR3 runs 13 residues. The germline gives CDR1 SGHRS, CDR2 YFSETQ. V was clipped by 5 bases and J by 5 bases; unmatched bases: 6.

This chain links TRBV30 with TRBJ2-1; maybe TRBD1 (6 bases). The CDR3 consists of 11 residues. Germline V gene data show CDR1 as GTSNPN and CDR2 as SVGIG (reference sequence). V was cut by 4 bases and J by 5 bases, with 6 bases left in between. The CDR3 region is CAWNRDNEQFF. The CDR3 DNA follows: TGTGCCTGGAACAGGGACAATGAGCAGTTCTTC.

The chain has TRBV5-1 and TRBJ1-3, with D maybe TRBD1 (5 bases). Germline lookup yields CDR1 SGHRS and CDR2 YFSETQ. V lost 0 bases and J lost 4, with 11 bases in between. The CDR3 covers 15 residues. Here the CDR3 reads CASSLAAGHGNTIYF. The CDR3 DNA follows: TGCGCCAGCAGCTTGGCGGCGGGGCACGGAAACACCATATATTTT.

V usage is TRBV2 and J usage is TRBJ2-1; 8 positions match TRBD2. Germline CDR1 is SNHLY and CDR2 is FYNNEI. V lost 4 bases to trimming and J lost 1 base; unmatched junction nucleotides: 3. The CDR3 contains 15 residues. CDR3 coding DNA: TGTGCCAGCAGTGCAGTAGCGGGGTCCTACAATGAGCAGTTCTTC. It is translated as CASSAVAGSYNEQFF.